This T cell receptor (beta chain) was recorded in a study of T-cell memory formation after mild COVID-19 (dated by TCRdb to about 2021). In the study overall: TCR sequence clusters from the two donors were largely donor specific. T-cell clones expanding and contracting after mild COVID-19 in a couple of donors were tracked by longitudinal TCRalpha and TCRbeta repertoire sequencing. The cohort comprised two young, previously healthy adult volunteers, one female and one male.

The CDR3 measures 12 amino acids from cysteine to phenylalanine. Only the CDR3 part of the read is kept: 36 bases, read in frame from the first base. V sheds 6 bases and J sheds 10 bases, leaving 13 bases between their ends. As encoded in the germline V gene, CDR1 is SGHTA while CDR2 is FQGNSA. Study-wide conclusions, independent of this receptor: Balanced CD4/CD8 phenotypes were observed for clones contracting from day 15 to 85, whereas a bias towards CD4+ was observed for a second wave of clones expanding from day 15 to 37. SARS-CoV-2 specificity of the second-wave clones peaking on day 37 was not confirmed. Contracting CD4+ clones appeared mostly in the CM and EM memory subsets, whereas CD8+ clones were enriched in EMRA. Some responding clones were found in pre-infection memory, which suggests that pre-existing cross-reactive memory T cells took part in the SARS-CoV-2 response. The study included only a couple of mild cases, and larger cohorts that include severe cases with pre-infection samples were judged to be necessary.

PBMCs were isolated by Ficoll-Paque density gradient centrifugation. This sample was sequenced with an Illumina NovaSeq 6000. TCRalpha and TCRbeta cDNA libraries were constructed by 5'RACE with constant-segment primers, with sample barcodes and unique molecular identifiers being introduced. Trizol reagent was used to extract RNA from every sample. Libraries were amplified in two PCR steps, with a second sample barcode and Illumina TruSeq adapters added in the second step. Sequencing of libraries was performed on an Illumina NovaSeq with 2 x 150 bp paired-end reads. The source study handled its data this way. Demultiplexing of reads and collapsing into UMI-guided consensus sequences were performed with migec v1.2.7. With mixcr v2.1.11, UMI consensuses were aligned to TRA and TRB V and J templates and assembled into clonotypes. Expanded or contracted clonotypes were those called significant by both edgeR and NoisET, with noise models trained on biological replicates. For edgeR calls, the thresholds were a false discovery rate-adjusted p below 0.01 and a log2 fold-change of 1. PCA with hierarchical clustering of max-normalized trajectories of the 1000 most abundant clonotypes was used as exploratory dynamics analysis. The CD4 or CD8 phenotype of responding clones was assigned using the separately sequenced CD4+ and CD8+ repertoires. TCRdb ran its own pipeline on the public reads, namely fastp trimming at Q25 and MiXCR clone calling, and kept in-frame beta chains. Rows with a matching CDR3 protein are joined into one entry that keeps the most common DNA and genes. TCRdb, not the original authors, processed these V and J calls. The sample table records around 310,000 distinct CDR3 sequences; 13% to 15% of these occur just once. The ten largest account for around 20% of the sample.

Notes on this clonotype: Its specific antigen is unknown. It has no much larger one-base neighbor in the sample; base qualities were not kept.

The chain was built from TRBV7-2 and TRBJ2-1, with the D gene not clear enough to name. Source material: PBMCs or a T cell subset sorted from them (not recorded which). The sequence was obtained from a man aged 18 to 30 who had mild COVID-19 (a few samples of this study predate the infection). The sample titles of this study are shuffled in the database, so cell type and time point are left out; the donor was told from shared clones. The CDR3 reads as follows: CASSPLGREQFF. In nucleotide form, the sequence is TGTGCCAGCAGTCCCCTGGGCAGGGAGCAGTTCTTC.